This TCR beta chain was identified in a study of beta chain features in type 1 diabetes. With regard to this clone: Its target is not known.

Study results and limitations: Patients with type 1 diabetes showed fewer VDJ junction insertions and more deletions. Moderate but significant shortening of TCRB CDR3s was recorded in all four CD4+ subsets from Type 1 diabetes patients.

The isolated RNA, all of it, was reverse transcribed, so expressed TCRB transcripts were what got sequenced. Naive, central memory and regulatory T cell samples produced a mean of roughly 3.8 million reads. This table comes from immunoSEQ multiplex PCR, and its TCRdb copy is limited to in-frame clones, with some not included. This table holds 640,000 or so clones, roughly 13% found once. The V and J ends lost 5 bases and 2 bases respectively, with 13 bases between them. CDR3 length: 15 amino acids. The TCR was taken from a man in his late teens or twenties with type 1 diabetes. The rearrangement links TRBV23-1 to TRBJ1-5; D gene ambiguous. TRBV23-1 is an ORF, with its function uncertain. The specimen sequenced was naive CD4+ T cells from blood. The CDR3, as DNA: TGCGCCAGCAGTTTCCCCGGTGTAGGCAATCAGCCCCAGCATTTT. Its translation is CASSFPGVGNQPQHF.